This T cell receptor beta chain comes out of a study of blood T cells in healthy people across ages. It was with a sample-barcoded 5' primer and a J-beta primer mix that a second PCR of roughly 7 to 12 cycles was run. Each CDR3 protein gets one entry after TCRdb re-called the 5' RACE reads with MiXCR. Of fewer than 650,000 distinct CDR3 sequences listed, around a quarter are singletons. This sample also belongs to another study, concerning T cells of mothers and their children.

Sequenced input: blood. This clonotype was sampled from a boy aged 2 to 10 in good health.

The CDR3: CASSRSDRTLIPSPLHF. CDR3 in DNA: TGTGCCAGCAGCCGCAGCGACAGGACCCTAATTCCTTCACCCCTCCACTTT. V is TRBV3-1 and J is TRBJ1-6; a weak D match, TRBD1 (6 bases). Trimming shortened V by 4 bases and J by 9 bases, and 22 bases separated the two germline ends. Germline CDR1 reads LGHDT; CDR2 reads YNNKEL (reference sequence). The CDR3 is made up of 17 amino acids.